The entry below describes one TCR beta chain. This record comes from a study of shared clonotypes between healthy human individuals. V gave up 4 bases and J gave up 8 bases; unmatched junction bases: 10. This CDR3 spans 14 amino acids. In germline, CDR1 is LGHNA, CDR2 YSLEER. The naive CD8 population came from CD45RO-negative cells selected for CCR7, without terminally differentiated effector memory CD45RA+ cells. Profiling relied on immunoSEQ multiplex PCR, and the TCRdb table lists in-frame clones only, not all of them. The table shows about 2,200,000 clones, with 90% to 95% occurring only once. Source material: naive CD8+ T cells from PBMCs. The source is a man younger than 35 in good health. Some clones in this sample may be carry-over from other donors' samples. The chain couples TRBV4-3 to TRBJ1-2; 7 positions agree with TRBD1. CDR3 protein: CASSPDRDVGGYTF. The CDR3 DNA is TGCGCCAGCAGCCCTGACAGGGACGTAGGGGGCTACACCTTC.